These 16 T cell receptor beta chains share one sample of origin, sequenced in a study of blood T cells in healthy people across ages (dated by TCRdb to the mid-2010s). Library method: 5' RACE. TCRdb records Illumina HiSeq 2500 as the sequencer. A second PCR of roughly 6 to 12 cycles was performed with a sample-barcoded 5' primer and a J-beta primer mix. TCRdb reprocessing: public reads trimmed at Q25 with fastp, clones called with MiXCR, in-frame beta chains kept. CDR3 protein sequences are deduplicated, and each keeps its most common genes and DNA. This sample gives approximately 400,000 distinct CDR3 sequences in total; approximately 51% of them show up just once. Approximately 51% of the sample is in the top ten clones. Material for sequencing was blood. These TCRs come from a man aged 60-69 years in good health.

The rearrangement links TRBV7-3 to TRBJ2-1; D may be TRBD2 (6 bases). With 1 base removed from V and 5 bases from J, the gap between germline ends came to 15 bases. From germline, CDR1 is SGHTA and CDR2 FQGTGA. This CDR3 spans 16 amino acids. The CDR3 loop is CASSLKIGLADNEQFF. The CDR3 DNA sequence: TGTGCCAGCAGCTTAAAGATAGGGTTAGCGGACAATGAGCAGTTCTTC.

The chain links TRBV7-2 to TRBJ1-4; tentatively, D is TRBD1 (5 bases). CDR1 SGHTA and CDR2 FQGNSA come from the germline V gene. The CDR3 sequence is 16 residues long. Trimming removed 0 bases from V and 8 bases from J, with 16 bases in between. The CDR3 coding sequence is TGTGCCAGCAGCTTAGCGTGGGGGTTGGAGGAAGAAAAACTGTTTTTT. Its translation is CASSLAWGLEEEKLFF.

This clonotype was seen only a few times. The chain is built from TRBV5-1 and TRBJ2-2, with 9 bases aligning to TRBD1. Per the germline V gene, CDR1 is SGHRS and CDR2 is YFSETQ. The length of the CDR3 is 16 residues. The V segment lost 0 bases and the J segment 1 base; nucleotides outside the gene matches: 1. The CDR3 DNA sequence: TGCGCCAGCAGCTTGGCGGGACAGGGGAACACCGGGGAGCTGTTTTTT. Its translation is CASSLAGQGNTGELFF.

CDR3 in amino acids: CSETPGGYNEQFF. The CDR3 nucleotides read TGCAGCGAGACACCCGGAGGGTACAATGAGCAGTTCTTC. The V gene is TRBV29-1, the J gene TRBJ2-1; tentative D call: TRBD2 (6 bases). Germline CDR1 reads SQVTM; CDR2 reads ANQGSEA. There are 13 residues in the CDR3. V dropped 7 bases and J dropped 4 bases, with 14 bases sitting between them.

This clonotype was counted a few times. The chain carries TRBV18 and TRBJ2-5, with 7 bases fitting TRBD1. Per germline, CDR1 KGHSH and CDR2 LQKENI. Germline trimming cut 6 bases from V and 4 bases from J; bases unmatched to any gene: 5. The CDR3 length is 13 residues. The CDR3 protein is CASSPGGRETQYF. The CDR3 DNA sequence: TGTGCCAGCTCGCCAGGGGGTAGAGAGACCCAGTACTTC.

V is TRBV28 and J is TRBJ2-2; TRBD1 matches at 9 bases. Germline CDR1 MDHEN, CDR2 SYDVKM. V shed 4 bases, J shed 9 bases, and the junction held 12 bases outside the gene matches. This CDR3 spans 16 amino acids. CDR3 residues: CASSSTGQGPRRELFF. Here the CDR3 DNA reads TGTGCCAGCAGTTCTACGGGACAGGGTCCGAGGAGGGAGCTGTTTTTT.

The rearrangement uses TRBV7-2 and TRBJ2-7; 7 bases are shared with TRBD2. The CDR3 length is 16 residues. CDR1 and CDR2 (germline): SGHTA, FQGNSA. V shed 1 base and J 4 bases; nucleotides not matched to a gene: 10. For the CDR3, the DNA is TGTGCCAGCAGCTTAGAGTGGCTAGCGGATACTTACGAGCAGTACTTC. The encoded protein is CASSLEWLADTYEQYF.

This chain connects TRBV7-9 to TRBJ2-6; unclear D gene. Germline V lookup: CDR1 SEHNR, CDR2 FQNEAQ (reference sequence). The CDR3 has 17 amino acids. V lost 4 bases and J lost 1, with 14 bases in between. The CDR3 spells CASSSPGLLSGANVLTF. The CDR3 DNA sequence: TGTGCCAGCAGCTCTCCGGGTCTTCTGTCTGGGGCCAACGTCCTGACTTTC.

V usage is TRBV30 and J usage is TRBJ1-6, with TRBD1 matching 7 bases. The CDR3 covers 16 residues. The germline gives CDR1 GTSNPN, CDR2 SVGIG (reference sequence). The J segment lost 7 bases and the V segment lost 2 bases, leaving 11 bases of the junction unmatched. CDR3 nucleotides: TGTGCCTGGAGTATGACCGGGGGCAGGGGGAATTCACCCCTCCACTTT. Its protein product is CAWSMTGGRGNSPLHF.

This clonotype was recorded a few times. J is TRBJ2-5 and V is TRBV15; D gene uncertain. The CDR3 contains 16 residues. Germline V gives CDR1 LNHNV, CDR2 YYDKDF (reference sequence). V shed 0 bases and J shed 4 bases, with 15 bases lying between them. The CDR3 coding sequence is TGTGCCACCAGCAGAGATTCCCTTGGCTTGGGAGAGACCCAGTACTTC. Protein sequence: CATSRDSLGLGETQYF.

This clonotype has just a few counts. The rearrangement uses TRBV20-1 and TRBJ2-4, with D possibly TRBD2 on 6 matching bases. The CDR3 spans 14 residues. Deletions cut 0 bases from V and 9 bases from J, with 15 bases between. Germline values: CDR1 DFQATT, CDR2 SNEGSKA (reference sequence). The CDR3 DNA sequence: TGCAGTGCTAGAGATGCGCTAGCCGGGGGCATTCAGTACTTC. As protein: CSARDALAGGIQYF.

This clonotype was counted a few times. The rearrangement links TRBV20-1 to TRBJ2-3; tentatively, D is TRBD2 (7 bases). The V end lost 5 bases, the J end lost 5 bases, and 20 bases lay between the germline ends. This CDR3 region has 15 residues. CDR1 is DFQATT, CDR2 SNEGSKA, per germline (reference sequence). The DNA of the CDR3 is TGCAGTGCTCCAAGGGGGGGAGTCATCCTAGATACGCAGTATTTT. Translation gives CSAPRGGVILDTQYF.

This clonotype is a singleton in its sample. V gene TRBV10-3 combines with J gene TRBJ2-3; D possibly corresponds to TRBD2 (6 bases). Germline V CDR1 and CDR2: ENHRY, SYGVKD. Trimming cost V 5 bases and J 0 bases, with 15 bases left between them. This CDR3 region has 16 residues. The CDR3, as DNA: TGTGCCATCAGTCGTGGTGCGGGGCAGAGCACAGATACGCAGTATTTT. Its translation is CAISRGAGQSTDTQYF.

In this sample, this clonotype turned up a few times. This sequence joins TRBV7-9 and TRBJ2-1, with 9 bases aligning to TRBD1. This CDR3 has 15 amino acids. J was trimmed by 4 bases and V by 4 bases; bases with no gene match: 5. Germline values: CDR1 SEHNR, CDR2 FQNEAQ (reference sequence). The CDR3 loop reads CASSSTGGAYNEQFF. In nucleotides, the CDR3 is TGTGCCAGCAGCTCGACAGGGGGTGCGTACAATGAGCAGTTCTTC.

In DNA, the CDR3 is TGCGCCAGCAGCCCCCCTTTGCGGGATCGCCACCGCTACACCTTC. The encoded protein is CASSPPLRDRHRYTF. The J gene is TRBJ1-2, the V gene TRBV4-1; D is uncertain. This CDR3 is built from 15 residues. Germline-derived CDR1 and CDR2 are MGHRA and YSYEKL. Trimming took off 4 bases at V and 9 bases at J, with 21 bases between the two ends.

The chain recombines TRBV29-1 with TRBJ2-3; perhaps D is TRBD1 or TRBD2 (7 bases each). This CDR3 is 14 amino acids long. Germline values: CDR1 SQVTM, CDR2 ANQGSEA. The V gene lost 7 bases and the J gene lost 2 bases, with 16 bases spanning the gap. The CDR3 DNA sequence: TGCAGCGGATCCAGGGGGGGCTTCACAGATACGCAGTATTTT. As protein: CSGSRGGFTDTQYF.